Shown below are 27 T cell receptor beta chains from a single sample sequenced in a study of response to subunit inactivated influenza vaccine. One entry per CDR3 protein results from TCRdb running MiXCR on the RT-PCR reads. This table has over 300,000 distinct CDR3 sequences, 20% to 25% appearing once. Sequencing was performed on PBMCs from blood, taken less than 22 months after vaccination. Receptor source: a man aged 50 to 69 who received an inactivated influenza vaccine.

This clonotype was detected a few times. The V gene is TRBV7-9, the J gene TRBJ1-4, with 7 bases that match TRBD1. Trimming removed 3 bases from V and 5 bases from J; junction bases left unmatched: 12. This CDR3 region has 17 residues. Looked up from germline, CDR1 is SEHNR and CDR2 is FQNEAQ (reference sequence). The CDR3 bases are TGTGCCAGCAGCTTCAAACGGACAGGAAACTTCAATGAAAAACTGTTTTTT. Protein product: CASSFKRTGNFNEKLFF.

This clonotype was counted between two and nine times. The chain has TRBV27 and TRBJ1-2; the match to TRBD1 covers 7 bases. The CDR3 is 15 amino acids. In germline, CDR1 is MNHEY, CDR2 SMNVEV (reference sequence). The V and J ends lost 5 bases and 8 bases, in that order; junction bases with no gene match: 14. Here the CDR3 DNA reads TGTGCCAGCAGTCCAGCAGGGGGGCCGCTGGTAGGCTACACCTTC. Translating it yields CASSPAGGPLVGYTF.

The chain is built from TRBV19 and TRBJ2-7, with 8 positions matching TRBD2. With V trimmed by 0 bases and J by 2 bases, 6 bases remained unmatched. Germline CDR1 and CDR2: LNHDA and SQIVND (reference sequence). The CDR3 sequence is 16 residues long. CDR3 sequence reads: CASSIDDGTSTYEQYF. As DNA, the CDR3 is TGTGCCAGTAGTATAGATGATGGGACTAGTACCTACGAGCAGTACTTC.

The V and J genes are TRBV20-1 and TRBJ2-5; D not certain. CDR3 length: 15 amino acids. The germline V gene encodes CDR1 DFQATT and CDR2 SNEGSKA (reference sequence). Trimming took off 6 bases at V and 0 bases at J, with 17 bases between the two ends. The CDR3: CSAPNMSWYQETQYF. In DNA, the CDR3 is TGCAGTGCCCCAAACATGAGTTGGTACCAAGAGACCCAGTACTTC.

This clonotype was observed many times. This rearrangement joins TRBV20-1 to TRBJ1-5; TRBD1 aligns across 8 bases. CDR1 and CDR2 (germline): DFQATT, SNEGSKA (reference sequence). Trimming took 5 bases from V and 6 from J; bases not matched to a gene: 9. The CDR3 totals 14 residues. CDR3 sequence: CSALPGTGLQPQHF. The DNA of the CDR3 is TGCAGTGCTCTCCCCGGGACAGGACTTCAGCCCCAGCATTTT.

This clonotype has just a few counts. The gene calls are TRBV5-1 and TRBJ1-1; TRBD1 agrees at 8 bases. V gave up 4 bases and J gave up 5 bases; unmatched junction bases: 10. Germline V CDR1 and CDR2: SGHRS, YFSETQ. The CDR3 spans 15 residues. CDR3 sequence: CASSTQTGVGTEAFF. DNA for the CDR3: TGCGCCAGCAGCACCCAGACAGGGGTGGGTACTGAAGCTTTCTTT.

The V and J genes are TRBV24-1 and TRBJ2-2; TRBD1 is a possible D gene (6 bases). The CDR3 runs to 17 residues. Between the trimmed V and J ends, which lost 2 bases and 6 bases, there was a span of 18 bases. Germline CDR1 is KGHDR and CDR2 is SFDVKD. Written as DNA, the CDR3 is TGTGCCACCAGTGATTCCTCGACTTTCACAGGGTCCGGGGAGCTGTTTTTT. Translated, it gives CATSDSSTFTGSGELFF.

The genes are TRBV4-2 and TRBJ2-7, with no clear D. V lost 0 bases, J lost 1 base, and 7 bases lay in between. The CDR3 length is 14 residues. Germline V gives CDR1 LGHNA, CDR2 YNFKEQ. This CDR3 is CASSQDVRSYEQYF. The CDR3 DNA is TGTGCCAGCAGCCAAGATGTCCGTTCCTACGAGCAGTACTTC.

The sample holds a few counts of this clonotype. The CDR3, as DNA: TGTGCCAGCAGTCCTGGGACTTCCAGCACAGATACGCAGTATTTT. It codes for CASSPGTSSTDTQYF. V and J are TRBV27 and TRBJ2-3; D possibly corresponds to TRBD2 (6 bases). Germline values: CDR1 MNHEY, CDR2 SMNVEV (reference sequence). V dropped 5 bases and J dropped 0 bases, with 12 bases sitting between them. The CDR3 spans 15 residues.

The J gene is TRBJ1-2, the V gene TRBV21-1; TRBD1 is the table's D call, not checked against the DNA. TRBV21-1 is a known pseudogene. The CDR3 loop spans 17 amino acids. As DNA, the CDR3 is TGTGCCAGCAGCAAAGGATCTCCGGGACAGGGGCTCTATGGCTACACCTTC. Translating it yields CASSKGSPGQGLYGYTF.

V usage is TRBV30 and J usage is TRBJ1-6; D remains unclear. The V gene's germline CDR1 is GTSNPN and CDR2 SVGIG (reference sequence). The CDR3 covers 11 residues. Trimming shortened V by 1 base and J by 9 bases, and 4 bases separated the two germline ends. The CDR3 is CAWSGSSPLHF. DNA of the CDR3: TGTGCCTGGAGTGGTTCTTCACCCCTCCACTTT.

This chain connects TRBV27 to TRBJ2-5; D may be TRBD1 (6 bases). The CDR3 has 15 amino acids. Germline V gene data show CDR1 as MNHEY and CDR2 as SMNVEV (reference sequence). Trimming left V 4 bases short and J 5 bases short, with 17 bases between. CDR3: CASSSFFTGLETQYF. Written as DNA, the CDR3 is TGTGCCAGCAGTTCATTCTTCACAGGGTTGGAGACCCAGTACTTC.

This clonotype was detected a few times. The CDR3, as DNA: TGTGCCAGCAGCCTCTTGGGGGGGGATAGCTATGGCTACACCTTC. It specifies CASSLLGGDSYGYTF. The chain joins TRBV7-2 to TRBJ1-2; perhaps TRBD1 as D (5 bases). Germline CDR1 reads SGHTA; CDR2 reads FQGNSA. The CDR3 covers 15 residues. V was cut by 5 bases and J by 4 bases, with 17 bases left in between.

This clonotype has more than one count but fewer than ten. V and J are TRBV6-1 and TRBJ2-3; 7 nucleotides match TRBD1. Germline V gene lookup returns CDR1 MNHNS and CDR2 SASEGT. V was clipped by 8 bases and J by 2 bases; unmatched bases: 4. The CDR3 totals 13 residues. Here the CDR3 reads CASRGQHTDTQYF. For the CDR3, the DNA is TGTGCCAGCCGGGGACAGCACACAGATACGCAGTATTTT.

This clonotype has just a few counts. The CDR3 DNA reads TGCAGCGTTGACTTCCTCTTATGGGCGGGAGGGTACAATGAGCAGTTCTTC. It is translated as CSVDFLLWAGGYNEQFF. The gene calls are TRBV29-1 and TRBJ2-1; 9 bases line up with TRBD2. The CDR3 totals 17 residues. V lost 3 bases and J lost 4; bases outside the gene matches: 13. The germline gives CDR1 SQVTM, CDR2 ANQGSEA.

For the CDR3, the DNA is TGTGCCAGCAGTTACTCCCGAGGGACTTTGAACACTGAAGCTTTCTTT. The encoded protein is CASSYSRGTLNTEAFF. V gene TRBV6-5 combines with J gene TRBJ1-1, with D perhaps TRBD1 (5 bases). V lost 0 bases and J 0 bases, leaving 11 bases between the germline ends. CDR3 size: 16 residues. Germline loops: CDR1 MNHEY, CDR2 SVGAGI.

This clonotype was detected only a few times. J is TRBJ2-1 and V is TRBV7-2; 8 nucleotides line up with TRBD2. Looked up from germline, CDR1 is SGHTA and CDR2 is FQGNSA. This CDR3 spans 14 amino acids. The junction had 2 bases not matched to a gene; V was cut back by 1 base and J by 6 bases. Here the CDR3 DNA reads TGTGCCAGCAGCTTAGTCGCGGGGGGCAATGAGCAGTTCTTC. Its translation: CASSLVAGGNEQFF.

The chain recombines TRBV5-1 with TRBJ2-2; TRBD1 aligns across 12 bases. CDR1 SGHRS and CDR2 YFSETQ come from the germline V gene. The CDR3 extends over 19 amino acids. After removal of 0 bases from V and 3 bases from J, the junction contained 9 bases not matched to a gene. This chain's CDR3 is CASSLAGTGGVNDTGELFF. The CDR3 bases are TGCGCCAGCAGCTTGGCCGGGACAGGGGGCGTAAACGACACCGGGGAGCTGTTTTTT.

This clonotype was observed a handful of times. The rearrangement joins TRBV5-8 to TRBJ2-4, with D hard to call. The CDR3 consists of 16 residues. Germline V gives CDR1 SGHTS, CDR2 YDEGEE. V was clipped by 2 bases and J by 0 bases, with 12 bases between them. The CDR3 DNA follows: TGTGCCAGCAGCTTAAGGTCGAATCTAGCCAAAAACATTCAGTACTTC. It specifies CASSLRSNLAKNIQYF.

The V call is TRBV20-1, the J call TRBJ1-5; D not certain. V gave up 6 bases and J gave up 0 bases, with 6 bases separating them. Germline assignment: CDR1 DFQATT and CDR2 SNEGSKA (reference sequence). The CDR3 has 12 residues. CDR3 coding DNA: TGCAGTGCGAGACTTAGCAATCAGCCCCAGCATTTT. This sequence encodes CSARLSNQPQHF.

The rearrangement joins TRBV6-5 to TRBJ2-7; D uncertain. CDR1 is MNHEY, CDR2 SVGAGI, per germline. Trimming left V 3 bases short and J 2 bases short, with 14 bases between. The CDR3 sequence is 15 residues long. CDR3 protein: CASSYRADNTYEQYF. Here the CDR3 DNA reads TGTGCCAGCAGTTATAGGGCAGATAATACCTACGAGCAGTACTTC.

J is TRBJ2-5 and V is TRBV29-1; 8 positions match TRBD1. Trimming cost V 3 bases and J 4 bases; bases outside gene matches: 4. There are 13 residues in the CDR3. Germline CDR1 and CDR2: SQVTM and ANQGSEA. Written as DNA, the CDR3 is TGCAGCGTTGACAGGGGGCAAGGAGAGACCCAGTACTTC. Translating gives CSVDRGQGETQYF.

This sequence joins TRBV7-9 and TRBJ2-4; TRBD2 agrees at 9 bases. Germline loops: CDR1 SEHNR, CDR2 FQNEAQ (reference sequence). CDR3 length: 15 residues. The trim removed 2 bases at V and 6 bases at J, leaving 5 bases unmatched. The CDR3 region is CASSLSTGLANIQYF. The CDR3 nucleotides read TGTGCCAGCAGCTTAAGTACGGGACTAGCAAACATTCAGTACTTC.

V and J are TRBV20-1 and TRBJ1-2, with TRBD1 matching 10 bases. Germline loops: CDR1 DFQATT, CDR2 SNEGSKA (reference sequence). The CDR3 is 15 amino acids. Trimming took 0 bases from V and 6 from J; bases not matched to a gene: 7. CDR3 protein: CSARETRQGADGYTF. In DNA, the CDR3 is TGCAGTGCTAGAGAGACAAGACAGGGGGCAGATGGCTACACCTTC.

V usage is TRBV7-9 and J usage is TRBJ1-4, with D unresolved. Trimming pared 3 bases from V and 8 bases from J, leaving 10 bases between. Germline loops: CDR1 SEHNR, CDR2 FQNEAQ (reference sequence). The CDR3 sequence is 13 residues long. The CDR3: CASSLAGEEKLFF. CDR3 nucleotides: TGTGCCAGCAGCTTGGCAGGAGAGGAAAAACTGTTTTTT. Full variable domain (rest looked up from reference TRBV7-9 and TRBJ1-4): DTGVSQNPRHKITKRGQNVTFRCDPISEHNRLYWYRQTLGQGPEFLTYFQNEAQLEKSRLLSDRFSAERPKGSFSTLEIQRTEQGDSAMYLCASSLAGEEKLFFGSGTQLSVL.

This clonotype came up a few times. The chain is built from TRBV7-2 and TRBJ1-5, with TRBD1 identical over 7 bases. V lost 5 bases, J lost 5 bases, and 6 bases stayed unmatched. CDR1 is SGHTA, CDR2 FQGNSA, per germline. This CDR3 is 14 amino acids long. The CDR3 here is CASSLDRVYQPQHF. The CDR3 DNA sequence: TGTGCCAGCAGCCTCGACAGGGTTTATCAGCCCCAGCATTTT. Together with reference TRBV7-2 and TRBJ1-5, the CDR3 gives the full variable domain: GAGVSQSPSNKVTEKGKDVELRCDPISGHTALYWYRQSLGQGLEFLIYFQGNSAPDKSGLPSDRFSAERTGGSVSTLTIQRTQQEDSAVYLCASSLDRVYQPQHFGDGTRLSIL.

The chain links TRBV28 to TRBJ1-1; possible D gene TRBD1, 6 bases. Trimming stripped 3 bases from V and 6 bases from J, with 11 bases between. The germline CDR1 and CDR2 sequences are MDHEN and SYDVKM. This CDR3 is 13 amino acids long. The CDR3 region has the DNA TGTGCCAGCAGTTTTACAGGGAAAGCTGAAGCTTTCTTT. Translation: CASSFTGKAEAFF.